Following are 4 T cell receptor beta chains from one sample sequenced in a study of early T cells in non-severe SARS-CoV-2 infection (dated by TCRdb to about 2021). Library generation was performed with 5' RACE. Sequencing was performed on a NextSeq 500. In TCRdb, the public reads were trimmed at Q25 with fastp and aligned with MiXCR, with productive beta chains retained. One record per CDR3 amino acid sequence lists the most common genes and DNA. In all, the sample holds some 73,000 distinct CDR3 sequences, and 12% of those were seen once. The ten largest clones capture 3.4% of the sample. The sequencing sample was made of whole blood. The receptors originated from an adult who was a healthcare worker with PCR-confirmed SARS-CoV-2 infection or an uninfected control (not recorded which).

This clonotype was found many times. The chain joins TRBV7-8 to TRBJ2-1, with D uncertain. Germline V lookup: CDR1 SGHVS, CDR2 FQNEAQ. Trimming removed 1 base from V and 5 bases from J, with 9 bases in between. The CDR3 spans 14 residues. CDR3 sequence (DNA): TGTGCCAGCAGCTTAGGAGAGTACGACAATGAGCAGTTCTTC. This encodes CASSLGEYDNEQFF.

The gene calls are TRBV7-9 and TRBJ1-2, with 11 bases that match TRBD1. The CDR3 extends over 16 amino acids. CDR1 SEHNR and CDR2 FQNEAQ come from the germline V gene (reference sequence). V lost 3 bases to trimming and J lost 0 bases; unmatched junction nucleotides: 3. CDR3 region: CASSLEDRGPNYGYTF. Written as DNA, the CDR3 is TGTGCCAGCAGCTTGGAGGACAGGGGGCCTAACTATGGCTACACCTTC.

This clonotype was found a few times. The genes are TRBV12-3 or TRBV12-4 and TRBJ1-5, with D hard to call. The CDR3 length is 12 residues. V lost 10 bases and J lost 4, with 11 bases in between. The CDR3 nucleotides are TGTGCCACCAGACGGGGTAATCAGCCCCAGCATTTT. Protein: CATRRGNQPQHF.

This clonotype has more than one count but fewer than ten. The rearrangement joins TRBV28 to TRBJ2-3, with 10 positions matching TRBD1. Trimming took 6 bases from V and 7 from J; bases not matched to a gene: 4. This CDR3 has 13 amino acids. Germline CDR1 and CDR2: MDHEN and SYDVKM. The CDR3 loop is CASRDRGLNTQYF. CDR3 DNA: TGTGCCAGCAGAGACAGGGGGCTTAATACGCAGTATTTT.